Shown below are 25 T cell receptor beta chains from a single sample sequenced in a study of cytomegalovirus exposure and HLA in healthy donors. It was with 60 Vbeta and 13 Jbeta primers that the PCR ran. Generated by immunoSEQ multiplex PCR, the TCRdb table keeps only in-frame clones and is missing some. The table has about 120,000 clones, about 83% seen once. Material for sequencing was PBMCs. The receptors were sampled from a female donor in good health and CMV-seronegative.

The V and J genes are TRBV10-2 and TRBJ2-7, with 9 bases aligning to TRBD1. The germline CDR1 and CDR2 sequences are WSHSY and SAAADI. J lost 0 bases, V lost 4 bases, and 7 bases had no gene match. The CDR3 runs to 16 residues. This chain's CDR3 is CASSVDRGSGSYEQYF. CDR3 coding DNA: TGCGCCAGCAGTGTGGACAGGGGTTCCGGCTCCTACGAGCAGTACTTC.

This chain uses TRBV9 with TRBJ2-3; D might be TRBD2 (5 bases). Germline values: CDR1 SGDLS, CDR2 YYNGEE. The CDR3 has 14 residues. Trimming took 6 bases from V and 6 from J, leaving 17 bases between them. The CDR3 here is CASTGTPSADTQYF. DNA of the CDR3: TGTGCCAGCACGGGAACCCCCTCAGCTGATACGCAGTATTTT.

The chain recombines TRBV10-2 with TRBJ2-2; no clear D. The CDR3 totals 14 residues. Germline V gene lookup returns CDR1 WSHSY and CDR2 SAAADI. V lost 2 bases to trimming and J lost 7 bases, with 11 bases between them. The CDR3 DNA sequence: TGCGCCAGCAGTGAGGGCCGATGGAGCGGGGAGCTGTTTTTT. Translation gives CASSEGRWSGELFF.

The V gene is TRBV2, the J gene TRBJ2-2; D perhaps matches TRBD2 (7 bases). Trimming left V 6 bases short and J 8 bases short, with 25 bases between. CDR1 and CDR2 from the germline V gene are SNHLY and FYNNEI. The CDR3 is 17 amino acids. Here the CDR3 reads CASSGSTGIGGVGELFF. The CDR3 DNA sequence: TGTGCCAGCAGCGGCTCGACAGGAATAGGGGGGGTTGGGGAGCTGTTTTTT.

The CDR3 sequence: CATSRDRLAGGHNEQFF. The CDR3 nucleotides read TGTGCCACCAGCAGAGATCGTTTAGCGGGGGGACACAATGAGCAGTTCTTC. The chain employs TRBV15 and TRBJ2-1; TRBD2 matches at 10 bases. Germline V CDR1 and CDR2: LNHNV, YYDKDF (reference sequence). With V trimmed by 0 bases and J by 5 bases, 7 bases remained unmatched. CDR3 length: 17 amino acids.

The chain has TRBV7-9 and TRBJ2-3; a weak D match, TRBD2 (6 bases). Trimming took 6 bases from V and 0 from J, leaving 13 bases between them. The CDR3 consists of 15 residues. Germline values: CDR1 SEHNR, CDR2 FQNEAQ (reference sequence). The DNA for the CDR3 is TGTGCCAGCAGTAGGGCGGAGGGCAGCACAGATACGCAGTATTTT. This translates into CASSRAEGSTDTQYF.

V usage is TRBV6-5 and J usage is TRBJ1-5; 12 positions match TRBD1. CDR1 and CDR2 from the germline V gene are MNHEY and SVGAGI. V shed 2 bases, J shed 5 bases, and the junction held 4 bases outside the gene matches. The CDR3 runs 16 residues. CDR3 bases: TGTGCCAGCAGTTACGGGACAGGGGGCTTCGATCAGCCCCAGCATTTT. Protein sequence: CASSYGTGGFDQPQHF.

The CDR3 region is CASSSSGGYQETQYF. DNA of the CDR3: TGCGCCAGCAGTTCTAGCGGGGGGTACCAAGAGACCCAGTACTTC. The chain employs TRBV5-1 and TRBJ2-5; 11 positions agree with TRBD2. The CDR3 totals 15 residues. Germline V gene sequence: CDR1 SGHRS, CDR2 YFSETQ. V trimming: 5 bases; J trimming: 0 bases; junction bases outside the gene matches: 3.

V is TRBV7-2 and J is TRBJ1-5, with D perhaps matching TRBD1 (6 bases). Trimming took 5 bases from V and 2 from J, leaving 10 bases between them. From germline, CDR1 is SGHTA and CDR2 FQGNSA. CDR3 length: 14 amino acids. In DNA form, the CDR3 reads TGTGCCAGCAGCCTGGGACACCGCAATCAGCCCCAGCATTTT. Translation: CASSLGHRNQPQHF.

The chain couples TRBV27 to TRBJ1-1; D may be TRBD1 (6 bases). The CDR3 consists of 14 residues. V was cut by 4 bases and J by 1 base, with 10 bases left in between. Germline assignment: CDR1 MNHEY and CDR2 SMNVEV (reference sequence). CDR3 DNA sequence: TGTGCCAGCAGTTACGACAGGTCGAACACTGAAGCTTTCTTT. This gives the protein CASSYDRSNTEAFF.

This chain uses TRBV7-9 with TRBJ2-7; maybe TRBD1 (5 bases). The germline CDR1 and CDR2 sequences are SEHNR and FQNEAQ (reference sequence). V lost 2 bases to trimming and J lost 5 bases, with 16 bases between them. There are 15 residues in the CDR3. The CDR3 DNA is TGTGCCAGCAGCTTACAGGCTCAGGGATCGGACGAGCAGTACTTC. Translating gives CASSLQAQGSDEQYF.

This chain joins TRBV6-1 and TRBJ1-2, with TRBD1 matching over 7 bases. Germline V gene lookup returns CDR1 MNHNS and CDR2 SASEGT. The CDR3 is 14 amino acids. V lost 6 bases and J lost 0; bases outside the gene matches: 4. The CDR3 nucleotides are TGTGCCAGCAGGGACAGGAGGGCTAACTATGGCTACACCTTC. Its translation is CASRDRRANYGYTF.

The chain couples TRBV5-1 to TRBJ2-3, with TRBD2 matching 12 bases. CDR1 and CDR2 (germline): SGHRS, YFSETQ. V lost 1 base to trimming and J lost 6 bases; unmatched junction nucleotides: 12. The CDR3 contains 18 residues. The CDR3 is CASSLSLAGGPGADTQYF. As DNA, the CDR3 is TGCGCCAGCAGCTTGTCGCTAGCGGGGGGGCCGGGTGCGGATACGCAGTATTTT.

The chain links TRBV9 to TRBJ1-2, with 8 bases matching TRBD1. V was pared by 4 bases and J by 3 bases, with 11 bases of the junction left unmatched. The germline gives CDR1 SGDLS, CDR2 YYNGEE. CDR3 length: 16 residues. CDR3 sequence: CASSPYSGTGHYGYTF. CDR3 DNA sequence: TGTGCCAGCAGCCCCTATTCCGGGACAGGTCACTATGGCTACACCTTC.

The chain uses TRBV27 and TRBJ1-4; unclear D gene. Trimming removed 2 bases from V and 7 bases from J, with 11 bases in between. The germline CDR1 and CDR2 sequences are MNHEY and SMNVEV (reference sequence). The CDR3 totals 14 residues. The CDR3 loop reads CASSLPGQIEKLFF. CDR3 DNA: TGTGCCAGCAGTTTACCAGGCCAGATTGAAAAACTGTTTTTT. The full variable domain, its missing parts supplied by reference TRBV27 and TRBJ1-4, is EAQVTQNPRYLITVTGKKLTVTCSQNMNHEYMSWYRQDPGLGLRQIYYSMNVEVTDKGDVPEGYKVSRKEKRNFPLILESPSPNQTSLYFCASSLPGQIEKLFFGSGTQLSVL.

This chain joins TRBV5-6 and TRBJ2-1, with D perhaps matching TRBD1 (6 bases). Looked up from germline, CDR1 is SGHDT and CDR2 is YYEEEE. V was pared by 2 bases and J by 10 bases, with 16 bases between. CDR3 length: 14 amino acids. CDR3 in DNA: TGTGCCAGCAGCTTCACACACAGGGTCTGGGAGCAGTTCTTC. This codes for CASSFTHRVWEQFF.

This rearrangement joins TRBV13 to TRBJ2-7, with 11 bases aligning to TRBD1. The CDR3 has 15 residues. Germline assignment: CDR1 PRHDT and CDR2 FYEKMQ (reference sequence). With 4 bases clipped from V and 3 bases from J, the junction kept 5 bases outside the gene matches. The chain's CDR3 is CASSSSGTGGYEQYF. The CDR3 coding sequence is TGTGCCAGCAGCTCCTCTGGGACAGGGGGCTACGAGCAGTACTTC.

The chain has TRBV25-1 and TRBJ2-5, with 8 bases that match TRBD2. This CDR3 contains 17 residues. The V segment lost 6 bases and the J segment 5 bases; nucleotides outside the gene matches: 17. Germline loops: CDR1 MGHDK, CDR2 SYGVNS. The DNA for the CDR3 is TGTGCCAGCAGGCCGGGGGTAGCGGGGATGAAGCGGGAGACCCAGTACTTC. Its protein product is CASRPGVAGMKRETQYF.

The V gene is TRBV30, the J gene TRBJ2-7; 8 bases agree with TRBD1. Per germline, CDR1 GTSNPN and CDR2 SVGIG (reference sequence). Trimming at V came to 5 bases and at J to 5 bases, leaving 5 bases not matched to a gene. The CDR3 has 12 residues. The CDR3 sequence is CAWLTGVDEQYF. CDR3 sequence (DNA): TGTGCCTGGTTGACAGGGGTGGACGAGCAGTACTTC.

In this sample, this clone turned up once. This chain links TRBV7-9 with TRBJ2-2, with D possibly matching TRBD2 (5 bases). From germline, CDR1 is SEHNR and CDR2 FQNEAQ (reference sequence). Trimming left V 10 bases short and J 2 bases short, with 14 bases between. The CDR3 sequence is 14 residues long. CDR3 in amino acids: CATRSGSNTGELFF. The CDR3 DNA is TGTGCCACCCGGTCGGGGAGCAACACCGGGGAGCTGTTTTTT.

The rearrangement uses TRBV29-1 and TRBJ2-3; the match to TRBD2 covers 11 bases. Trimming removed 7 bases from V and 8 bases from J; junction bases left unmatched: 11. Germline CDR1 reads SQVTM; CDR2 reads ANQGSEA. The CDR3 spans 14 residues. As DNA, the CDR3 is TGCAGCGCAGATACCGGGACTAGCGGAGGTACGCAGTATTTT. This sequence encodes CSADTGTSGGTQYF.

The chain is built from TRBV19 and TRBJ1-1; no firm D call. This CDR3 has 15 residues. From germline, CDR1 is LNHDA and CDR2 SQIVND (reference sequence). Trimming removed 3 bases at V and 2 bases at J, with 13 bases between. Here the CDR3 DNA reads TGTGCCAGTAGTATTGAGCGTTGGCAAAACACTGAAGCTTTCTTT. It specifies CASSIERWQNTEAFF.

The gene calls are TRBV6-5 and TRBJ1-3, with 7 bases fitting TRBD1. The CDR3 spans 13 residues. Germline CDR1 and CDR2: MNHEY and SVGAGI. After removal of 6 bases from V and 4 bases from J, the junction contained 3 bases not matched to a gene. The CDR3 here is CASSWDSGNTIYF. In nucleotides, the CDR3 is TGTGCCAGCAGCTGGGACAGCGGAAACACCATATATTTT.

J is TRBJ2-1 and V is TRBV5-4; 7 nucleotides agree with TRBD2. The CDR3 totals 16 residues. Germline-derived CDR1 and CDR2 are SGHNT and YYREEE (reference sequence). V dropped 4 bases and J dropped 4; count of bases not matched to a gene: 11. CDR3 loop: CASSPEGGGVYNEQFF. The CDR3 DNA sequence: TGTGCCAGCAGCCCGGAGGGCGGGGGAGTATACAATGAGCAGTTCTTC.

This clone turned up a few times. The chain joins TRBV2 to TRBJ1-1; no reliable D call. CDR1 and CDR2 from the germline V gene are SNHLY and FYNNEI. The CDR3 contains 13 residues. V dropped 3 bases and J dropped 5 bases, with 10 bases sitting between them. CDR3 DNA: TGTGCCAGCAGTGAGAACCCCGGGACTGAAGCTTTCTTT. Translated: CASSENPGTEAFF.